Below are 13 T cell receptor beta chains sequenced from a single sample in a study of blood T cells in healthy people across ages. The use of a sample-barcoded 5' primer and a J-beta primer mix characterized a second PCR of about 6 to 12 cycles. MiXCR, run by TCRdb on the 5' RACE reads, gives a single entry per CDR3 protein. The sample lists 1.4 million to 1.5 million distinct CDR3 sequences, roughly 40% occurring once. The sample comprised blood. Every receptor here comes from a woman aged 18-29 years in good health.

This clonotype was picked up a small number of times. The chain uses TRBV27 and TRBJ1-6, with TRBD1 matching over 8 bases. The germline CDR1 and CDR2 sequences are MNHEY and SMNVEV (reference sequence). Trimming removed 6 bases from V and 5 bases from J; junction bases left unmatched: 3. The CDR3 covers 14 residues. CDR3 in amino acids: CASRPDRDNSPLHF. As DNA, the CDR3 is TGTGCCAGCAGACCGGACAGGGATAATTCACCCCTCCACTTT.

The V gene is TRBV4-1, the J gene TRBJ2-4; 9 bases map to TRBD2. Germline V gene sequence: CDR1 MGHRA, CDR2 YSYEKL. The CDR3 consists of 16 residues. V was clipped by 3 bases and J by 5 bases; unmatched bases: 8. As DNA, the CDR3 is TGCGCCAGCAGCCATGAGGGACTAGCTGACCAAAACATTCAGTACTTC. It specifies CASSHEGLADQNIQYF.

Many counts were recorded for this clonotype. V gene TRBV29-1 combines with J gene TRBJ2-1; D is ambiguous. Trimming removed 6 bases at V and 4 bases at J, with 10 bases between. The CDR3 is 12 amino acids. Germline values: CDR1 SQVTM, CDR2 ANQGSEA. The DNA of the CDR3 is TGCAGCGTCGCCCCGGGTTACAATGAGCAGTTCTTC. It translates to CSVAPGYNEQFF.

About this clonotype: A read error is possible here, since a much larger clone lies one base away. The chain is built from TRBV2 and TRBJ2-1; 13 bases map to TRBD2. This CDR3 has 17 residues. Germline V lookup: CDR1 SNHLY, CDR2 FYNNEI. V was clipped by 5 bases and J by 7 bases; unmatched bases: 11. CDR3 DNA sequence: TGTGCCAGCAGTAAAGTCGAACTAGCGGGAGGGCCAAATGAGCAGTTCTTC. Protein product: CASSKVELAGGPNEQFF.

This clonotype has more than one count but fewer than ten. The CDR3 reads CSVEDYRDPYNEQFF. As DNA, the CDR3 is TGCAGCGTTGAAGATTATAGGGATCCTTACAATGAGCAGTTCTTC. The chain is built from TRBV29-1 and TRBJ2-1; D is ambiguous. The V end lost 0 bases, the J end lost 4 bases, and 13 bases lay between the germline ends. Germline CDR1 SQVTM, CDR2 ANQGSEA. The CDR3 is made up of 15 amino acids.

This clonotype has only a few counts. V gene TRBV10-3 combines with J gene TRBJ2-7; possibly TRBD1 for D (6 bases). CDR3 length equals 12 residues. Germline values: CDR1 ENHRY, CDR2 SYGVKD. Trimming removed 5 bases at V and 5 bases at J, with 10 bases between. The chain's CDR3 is CAISIQGNEQYF. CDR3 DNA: TGTGCCATCAGTATACAGGGTAACGAGCAGTACTTC.

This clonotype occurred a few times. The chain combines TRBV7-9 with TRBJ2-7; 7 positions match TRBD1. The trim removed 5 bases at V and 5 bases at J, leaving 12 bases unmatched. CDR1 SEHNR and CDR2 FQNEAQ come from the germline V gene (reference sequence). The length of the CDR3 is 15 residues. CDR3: CASSGRHGQVHEQYF. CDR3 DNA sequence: TGTGCCAGCAGCGGTCGCCACGGACAGGTCCACGAGCAGTACTTC.

CDR3 loop: CASNRGDSFEQFF. The CDR3 nucleotides are TGTGCCAGCAACCGGGGGGACTCCTTTGAGCAGTTCTTC. The chain has TRBV2 and TRBJ2-1; 7 bases fit TRBD2. Germline V lookup: CDR1 SNHLY, CDR2 FYNNEI. The length of the CDR3 is 13 residues. After removal of 7 bases from V and 9 bases from J, the junction contained 9 bases not matched to a gene.

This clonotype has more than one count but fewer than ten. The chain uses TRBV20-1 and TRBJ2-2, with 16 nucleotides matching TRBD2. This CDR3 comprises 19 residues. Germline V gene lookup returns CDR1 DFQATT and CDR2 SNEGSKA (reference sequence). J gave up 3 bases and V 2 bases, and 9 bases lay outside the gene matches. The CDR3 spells CSARKGTSGGAGYTGELFF. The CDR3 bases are TGCAGTGCTAGAAAGGGGACTAGCGGGGGGGCCGGGTACACCGGGGAGCTGTTTTTT.

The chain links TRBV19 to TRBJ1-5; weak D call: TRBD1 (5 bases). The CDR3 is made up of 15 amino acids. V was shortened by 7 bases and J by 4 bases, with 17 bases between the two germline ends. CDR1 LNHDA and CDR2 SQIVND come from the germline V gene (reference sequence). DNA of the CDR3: TGTGCCAGTACCGGCCGGGACCTGCCTAATCAGCCCCAGCATTTT. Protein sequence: CASTGRDLPNQPQHF.

CDR3 coding DNA: TGTGCCATCGGTCCTAGCGAGCAAGAGACCCAGTACTTC. Its translation is CAIGPSEQETQYF. This chain uses TRBV10-3 with TRBJ2-5; a weak D match, TRBD2 (6 bases). Deletions cut 8 bases from V and 2 bases from J, with 12 bases between. The CDR3 contains 13 residues. Germline CDR1 reads ENHRY; CDR2 reads SYGVKD.

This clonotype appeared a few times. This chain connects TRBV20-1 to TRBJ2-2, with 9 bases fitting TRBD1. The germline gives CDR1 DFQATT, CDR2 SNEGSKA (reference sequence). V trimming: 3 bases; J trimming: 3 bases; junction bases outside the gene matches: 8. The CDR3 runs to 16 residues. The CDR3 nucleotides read TGCAGTGCTAGGGACAGGGGTGGTGGTCACACCGGGGAGCTGTTTTTT. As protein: CSARDRGGGHTGELFF.

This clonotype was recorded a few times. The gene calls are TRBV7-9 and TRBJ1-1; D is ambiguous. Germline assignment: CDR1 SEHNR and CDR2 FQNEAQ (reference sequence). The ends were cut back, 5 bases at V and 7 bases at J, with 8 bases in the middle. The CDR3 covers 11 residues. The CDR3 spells CASSPDGEAFF. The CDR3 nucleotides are TGTGCCAGCAGCCCGGACGGTGAAGCTTTCTTT.